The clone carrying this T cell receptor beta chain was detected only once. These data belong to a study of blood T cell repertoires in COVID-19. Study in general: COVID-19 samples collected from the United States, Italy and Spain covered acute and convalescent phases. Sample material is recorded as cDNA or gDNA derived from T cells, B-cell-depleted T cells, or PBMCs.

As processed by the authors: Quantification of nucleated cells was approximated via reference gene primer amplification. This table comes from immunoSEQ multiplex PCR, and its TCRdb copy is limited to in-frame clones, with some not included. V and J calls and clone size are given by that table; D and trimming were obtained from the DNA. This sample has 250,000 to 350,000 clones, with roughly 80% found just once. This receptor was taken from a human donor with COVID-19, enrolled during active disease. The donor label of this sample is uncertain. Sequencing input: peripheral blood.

The CDR3: CAGTGQGDGYTF. Written as DNA, the CDR3 is TGTGCCGGGACCGGACAGGGGGATGGCTACACCTTC. The chain is built from TRBV28 and TRBJ1-2; 10 bases are shared with TRBD1. The CDR3 has 12 residues. After removal of 11 bases from V and 6 bases from J, the junction contained 6 bases not matched to a gene. Germline values: CDR1 MDHEN, CDR2 SYDVKM.